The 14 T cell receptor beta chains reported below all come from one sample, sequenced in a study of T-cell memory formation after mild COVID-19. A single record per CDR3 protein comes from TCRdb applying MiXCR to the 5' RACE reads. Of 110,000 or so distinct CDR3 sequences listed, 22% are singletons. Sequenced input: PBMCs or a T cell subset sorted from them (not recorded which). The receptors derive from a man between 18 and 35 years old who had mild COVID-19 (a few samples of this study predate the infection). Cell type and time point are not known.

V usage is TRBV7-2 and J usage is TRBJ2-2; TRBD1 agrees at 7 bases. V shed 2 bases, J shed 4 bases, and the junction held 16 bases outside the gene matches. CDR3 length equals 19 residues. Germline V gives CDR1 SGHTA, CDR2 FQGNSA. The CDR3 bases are TGTGCCAGCAGCTTATTTTTTCGAATTTGGCAGGGGGTCACCGGGGAGCTGTTTTTT. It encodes CASSLFFRIWQGVTGELFF. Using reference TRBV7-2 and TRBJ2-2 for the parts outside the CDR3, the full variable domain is GAGVSQSPSNKVTEKGKDVELRCDPISGHTALYWYRQSLGQGLEFLIYFQGNSAPDKSGLPSDRFSAERTGGSVSTLTIQRTQQEDSAVYLCASSLFFRIWQGVTGELFFGEGSRLTVL.

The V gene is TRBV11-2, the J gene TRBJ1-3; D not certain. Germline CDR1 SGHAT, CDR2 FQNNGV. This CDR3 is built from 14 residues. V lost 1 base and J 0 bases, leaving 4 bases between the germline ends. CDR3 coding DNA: TGTGCCAGCAGCTTAGTTACCTCTGGAAACACCATATATTTT. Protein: CASSLVTSGNTIYF.

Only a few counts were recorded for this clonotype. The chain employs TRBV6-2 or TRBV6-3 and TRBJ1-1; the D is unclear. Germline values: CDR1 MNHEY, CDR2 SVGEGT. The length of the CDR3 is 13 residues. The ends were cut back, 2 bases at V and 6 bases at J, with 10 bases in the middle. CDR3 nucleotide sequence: TGTGCCAGCAGTTACACGTCTGCGGCTGAAGCTTTCTTT. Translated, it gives CASSYTSAAEAFF.

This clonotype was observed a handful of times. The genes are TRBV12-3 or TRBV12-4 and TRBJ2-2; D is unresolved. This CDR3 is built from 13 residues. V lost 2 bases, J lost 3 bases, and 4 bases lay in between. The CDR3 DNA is TGTGCCAGCAGTTTAAGCTACACCGGGGAGCTGTTTTTT. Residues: CASSLSYTGELFF.

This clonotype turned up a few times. The CDR3 region is CASSGDASYEQYF. Here the CDR3 DNA reads TGTGCCAGCAGCGGGGACGCCTCCTACGAGCAGTACTTC. The gene calls are TRBV9 and TRBJ2-7; D is perhaps TRBD1 or TRBD2 (5 bases each). CDR3 length equals 13 residues. Trimming shortened V by 3 bases and J by 0 bases, and 7 bases separated the two germline ends. Germline values: CDR1 SGDLS, CDR2 YYNGEE.

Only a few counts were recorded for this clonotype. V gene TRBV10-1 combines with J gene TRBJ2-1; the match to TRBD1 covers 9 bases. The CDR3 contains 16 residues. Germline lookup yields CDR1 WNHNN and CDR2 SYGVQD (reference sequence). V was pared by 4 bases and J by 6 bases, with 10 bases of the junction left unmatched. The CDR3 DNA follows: TGCGCCAGCAGTGCGGACAGGGGACTCTTGCGCAATGAGCAGTTCTTC. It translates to CASSADRGLLRNEQFF.

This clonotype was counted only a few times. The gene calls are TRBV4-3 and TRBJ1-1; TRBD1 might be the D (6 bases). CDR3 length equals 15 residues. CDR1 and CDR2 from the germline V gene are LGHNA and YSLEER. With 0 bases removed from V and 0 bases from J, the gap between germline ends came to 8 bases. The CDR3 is CASSQETGLNTEAFF. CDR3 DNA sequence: TGCGCCAGCAGCCAAGAAACAGGGCTGAACACTGAAGCTTTCTTT.

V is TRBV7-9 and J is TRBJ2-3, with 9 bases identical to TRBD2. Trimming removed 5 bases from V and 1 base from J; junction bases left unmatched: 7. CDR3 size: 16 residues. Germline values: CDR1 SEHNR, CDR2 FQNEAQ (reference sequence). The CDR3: CASSPGTSWGTDTQYF. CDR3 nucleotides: TGTGCCAGCAGCCCCGGGACTAGCTGGGGCACAGATACGCAGTATTTT.

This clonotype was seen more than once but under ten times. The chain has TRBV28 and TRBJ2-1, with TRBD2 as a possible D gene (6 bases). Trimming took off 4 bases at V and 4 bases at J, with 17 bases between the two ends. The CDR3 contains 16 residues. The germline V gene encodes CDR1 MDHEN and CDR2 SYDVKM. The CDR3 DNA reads TGTGCCAGCAGTTATCCGACCGCTAGCGCATACAATGAGCAGTTCTTC. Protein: CASSYPTASAYNEQFF.

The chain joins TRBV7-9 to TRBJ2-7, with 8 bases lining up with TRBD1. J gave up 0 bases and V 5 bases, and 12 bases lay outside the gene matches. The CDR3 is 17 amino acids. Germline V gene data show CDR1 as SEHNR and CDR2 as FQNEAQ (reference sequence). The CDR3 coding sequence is TGTGCCAGCAGCGAACTACCGGGACAGGCACCCTCCTACGAGCAGTACTTC. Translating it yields CASSELPGQAPSYEQYF.

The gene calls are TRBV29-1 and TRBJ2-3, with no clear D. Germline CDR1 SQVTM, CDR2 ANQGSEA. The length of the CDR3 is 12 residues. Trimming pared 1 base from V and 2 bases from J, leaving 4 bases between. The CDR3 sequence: CSVEATTDTQYF. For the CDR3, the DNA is TGCAGCGTTGAAGCTACCACAGATACGCAGTATTTT.

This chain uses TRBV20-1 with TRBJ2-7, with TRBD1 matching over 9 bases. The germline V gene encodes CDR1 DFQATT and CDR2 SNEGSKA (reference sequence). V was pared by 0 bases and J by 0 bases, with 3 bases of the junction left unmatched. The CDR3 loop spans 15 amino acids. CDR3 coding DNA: TGCAGTGCTAGAGATTCGGGACAGGGCTCCTACGAGCAGTACTTC. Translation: CSARDSGQGSYEQYF.

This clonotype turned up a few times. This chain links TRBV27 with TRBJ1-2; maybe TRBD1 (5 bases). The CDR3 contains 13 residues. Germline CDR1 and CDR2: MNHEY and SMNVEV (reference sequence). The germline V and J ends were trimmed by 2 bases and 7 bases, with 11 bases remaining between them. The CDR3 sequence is CASSLGGLGGYTF. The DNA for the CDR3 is TGTGCCAGCAGTTTAGGGGGACTTGGTGGCTACACCTTC.

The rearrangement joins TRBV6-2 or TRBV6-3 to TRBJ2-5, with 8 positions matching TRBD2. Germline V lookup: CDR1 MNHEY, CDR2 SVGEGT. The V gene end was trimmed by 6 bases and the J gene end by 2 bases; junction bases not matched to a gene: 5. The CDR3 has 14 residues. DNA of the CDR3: TGTGCCAGCAGATCCTTAGCGGGGCAAGAGACCCAGTACTTC. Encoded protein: CASRSLAGQETQYF.